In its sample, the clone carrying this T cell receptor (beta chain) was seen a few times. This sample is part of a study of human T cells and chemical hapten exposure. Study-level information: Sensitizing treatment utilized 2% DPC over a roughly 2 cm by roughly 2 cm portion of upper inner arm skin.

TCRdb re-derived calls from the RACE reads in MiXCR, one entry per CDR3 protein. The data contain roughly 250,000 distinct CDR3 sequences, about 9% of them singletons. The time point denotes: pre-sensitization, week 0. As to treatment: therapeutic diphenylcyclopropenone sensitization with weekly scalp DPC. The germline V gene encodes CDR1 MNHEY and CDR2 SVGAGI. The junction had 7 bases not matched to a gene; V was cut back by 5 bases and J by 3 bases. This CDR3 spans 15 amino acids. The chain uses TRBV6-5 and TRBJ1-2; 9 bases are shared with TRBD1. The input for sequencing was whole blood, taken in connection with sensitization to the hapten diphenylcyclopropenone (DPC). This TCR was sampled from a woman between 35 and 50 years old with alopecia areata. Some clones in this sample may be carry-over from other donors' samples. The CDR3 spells CASSGERTGDYGYTF. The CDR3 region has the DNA TGTGCCAGCAGTGGGGAAAGGACAGGGGACTATGGCTACACCTTC.